The table lists the clone carrying this TCR beta chain with many counts. The antigen is undetermined. This record belongs to a study of T cells in Graves' hyperthyroidism and ophthalmopathy. General study points: Peripheral blood also featured most of the thyroid clonotypes expanded above 0.001.

The CDR3 sequence is 15 residues long. V gave up 0 bases and J gave up 1 base, with 9 bases separating them. CDR1 is SGHNT and CDR2 is YENEEA in the germline V gene. Authors of the study amplified TCR beta CDR3 regions from RNA transcripts. Carried out on the TCR CDR3, a first-round RT-PCR used the HTBI primer set. One entry per CDR3 protein, called by TCRdb with MiXCR from the multiplex PCR reads. In the table there are about 480,000 distinct CDR3 sequences, roughly an eighth of which are singletons. Subjects aged 18 to 65 presented with newly diagnosed hyperthyroidism of less than 2 months' duration. Reasons for excluding patients were uncontrolled infection, other autoimmune disease, pregnancy or lactation. Fresh peripheral blood, about 9.9 ml, yielded the PBMCs.

This clonotype originated in a woman between 18 and 29 years old with Graves' hyperthyroidism. The sample consisted of blood. This chain links TRBV11-3 with TRBJ1-1, with D perhaps TRBD1 (5 bases). The CDR3 nucleotides are TGTGCCAGCAGCTTAGACGGTCAGGGGAACACTGAAGCTTTCTTT. It is translated as CASSLDGQGNTEAFF.